This T cell receptor beta chain was sequenced during a study of cytomegalovirus exposure and HLA in healthy donors. Whole-study context: Previous work identified 95 million to 120 million unique TCR beta sequences from around 200 million T cells.

General observations from the study: Most TCRs appeared rarely, but some public TCRs recurred in many donors.

PCR used 60 Vbeta primers and 13 Jbeta primers. The protocol was immunoSEQ multiplex PCR, while the TCRdb copy is restricted to in-frame clones and leaves out a portion. The data hold around 150,000 clones, with approximately 78% observed a single time. The CDR3 spans 14 residues. CDR1 is SGHRS, CDR2 YFSETQ, per germline. V lost 4 bases to trimming and J lost 8 bases; unmatched junction nucleotides: 8. As concerns this clone: Its antigen is unknown.

The sequence was obtained from a woman in her thirties or forties in good health and CMV-seronegative. The rearrangement joins TRBV5-1 to TRBJ1-1; 10 bases agree with TRBD1. Sequencing was performed on PBMCs. CDR3 in DNA: TGCGCCAGCAGCGCACTGACAGGGGGCGACGAAGCTTTCTTT. It is translated as CASSALTGGDEAFF.